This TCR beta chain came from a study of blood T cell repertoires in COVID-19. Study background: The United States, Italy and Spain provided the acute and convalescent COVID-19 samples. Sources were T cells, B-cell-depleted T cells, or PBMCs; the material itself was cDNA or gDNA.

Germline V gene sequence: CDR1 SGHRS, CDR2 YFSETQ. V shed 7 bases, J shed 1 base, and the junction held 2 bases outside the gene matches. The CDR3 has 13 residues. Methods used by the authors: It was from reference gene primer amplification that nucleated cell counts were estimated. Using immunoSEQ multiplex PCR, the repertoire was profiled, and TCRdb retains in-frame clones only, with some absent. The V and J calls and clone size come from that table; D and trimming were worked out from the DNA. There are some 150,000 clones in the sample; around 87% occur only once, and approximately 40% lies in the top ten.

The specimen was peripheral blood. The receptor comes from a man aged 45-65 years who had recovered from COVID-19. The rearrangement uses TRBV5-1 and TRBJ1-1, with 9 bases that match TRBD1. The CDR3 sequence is CASGTGTNTEAFF. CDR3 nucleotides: TGCGCCAGCGGGACAGGGACGAACACTGAAGCTTTCTTT.